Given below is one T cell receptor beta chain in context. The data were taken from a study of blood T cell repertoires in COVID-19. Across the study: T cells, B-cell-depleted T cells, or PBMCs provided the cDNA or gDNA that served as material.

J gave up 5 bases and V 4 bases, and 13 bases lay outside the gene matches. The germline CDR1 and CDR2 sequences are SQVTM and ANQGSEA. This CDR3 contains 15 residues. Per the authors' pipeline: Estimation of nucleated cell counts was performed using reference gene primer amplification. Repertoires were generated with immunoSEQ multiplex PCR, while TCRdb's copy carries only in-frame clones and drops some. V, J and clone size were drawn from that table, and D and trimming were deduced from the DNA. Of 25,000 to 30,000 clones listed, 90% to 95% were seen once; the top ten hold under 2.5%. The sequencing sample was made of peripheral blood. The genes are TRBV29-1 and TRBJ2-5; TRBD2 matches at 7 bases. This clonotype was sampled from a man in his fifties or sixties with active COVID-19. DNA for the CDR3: TGCAGCGTTGTGCTGGGGAGGGGCTCGTTGGAGACCCAGTACTTC. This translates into CSVVLGRGSLETQYF.